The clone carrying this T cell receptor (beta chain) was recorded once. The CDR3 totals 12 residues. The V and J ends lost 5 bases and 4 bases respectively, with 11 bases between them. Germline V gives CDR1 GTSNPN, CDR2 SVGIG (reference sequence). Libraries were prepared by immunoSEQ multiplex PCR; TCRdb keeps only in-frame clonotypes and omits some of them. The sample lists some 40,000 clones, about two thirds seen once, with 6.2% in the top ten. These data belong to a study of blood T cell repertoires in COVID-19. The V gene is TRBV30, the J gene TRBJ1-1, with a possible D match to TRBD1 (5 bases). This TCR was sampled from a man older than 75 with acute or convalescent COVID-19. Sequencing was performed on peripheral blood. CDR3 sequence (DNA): TGTGCCTGGGTGGGACTGCTCACTGAAGCTTTCTTT. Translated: CAWVGLLTEAFF.